Below, 30 T cell receptor beta chains from the same sample are listed, as sequenced in a study of shared T cell receptors in the human thymus. Only in-frame clones appear in the TCRdb table, and some are missing; sequencing was by immunoSEQ multiplex PCR. Among about 660,000 clones listed, around 89% were seen once. The sample also formed part of further work on human thymus T cells.

The sequenced sample consisted of thymocytes. Receptor source: a boy less than two years old with a congenital heart defect.

The chain recombines TRBV4-2 with TRBJ2-3; 7 bases agree with TRBD2. Germline V gene data show CDR1 as LGHNA and CDR2 as YNFKEQ. The CDR3 loop spans 17 amino acids. V shed 0 bases and J 10 bases; nucleotides not matched to a gene: 16. DNA of the CDR3: TGTGCCAGCAGCCAAGATCTCAGGGCTAGCGGAGAGGAGGCGCAGTATTTT. Translation gives CASSQDLRASGEEAQYF.

This chain connects TRBV7-9 to TRBJ2-7, with TRBD1 matching over 11 bases. V lost 2 bases to trimming and J lost 3 bases; unmatched junction nucleotides: 6. The CDR3 has 16 amino acids. CDR1 and CDR2 (germline): SEHNR, FQNEAQ (reference sequence). The CDR3 loop is CASSLRSGQGVYEQYF. The CDR3, as DNA: TGTGCCAGCAGCTTAAGGTCGGGACAGGGGGTCTACGAGCAGTACTTC.

V usage is TRBV28 and J usage is TRBJ2-7; TRBD2 matches at 8 bases. This CDR3 is 15 amino acids long. V gave up 5 bases and J gave up 5 bases; unmatched junction bases: 11. Germline values: CDR1 MDHEN, CDR2 SYDVKM. The CDR3 sequence is CASSIKAGVYHEQYF. The CDR3, as DNA: TGTGCCAGCAGTATAAAAGCGGGAGTCTATCACGAGCAGTACTTC. The variable domain in full, with the rest retrieved from reference TRBV28 and TRBJ2-7, is DVKVTQSSRYLVKRTGEKVFLECVQDMDHENMFWYRQDPGLGLRLIYFSYDVKMKEKGDIPEGYSVSREKKERFSLILESASTNQTSMYLCASSIKAGVYHEQYFGPGTRLTVT.

The gene calls are TRBV5-4 and TRBJ2-4; 10 bases are shared with TRBD2. The V gene end was trimmed by 0 bases and the J gene end by 2 bases; junction bases not matched to a gene: 2. The CDR3 runs 16 residues. The V gene's germline CDR1 is SGHNT and CDR2 YYREEE (reference sequence). In DNA form, the CDR3 reads TGTGCCAGCAGCTTGGCTAGCGGGAGAACCAAAAACATTCAGTACTTC. It encodes CASSLASGRTKNIQYF.

On this clone: This specimen includes other DNA sequences encoding the same CDR3. V usage is TRBV14 and J usage is TRBJ1-2; the D gene is possibly TRBD1 (5 bases). The CDR3 runs to 15 residues. The germline V gene encodes CDR1 SGHDN and CDR2 FVKESK. V shed 0 bases and J shed 4 bases, with 12 bases lying between them. The DNA of the CDR3 is TGTGCCAGCAGCCAAGATTCGGGGGTAGGCTATGGCTACACCTTC. It yields the protein CASSQDSGVGYGYTF.

The V and J genes are TRBV19 and TRBJ2-7, with 9 bases fitting TRBD2. The ends lost 4 bases at V and 1 base at J; junction bases unmatched: 17. CDR3 length: 19 residues. Germline CDR1 reads LNHDA; CDR2 reads SQIVND (reference sequence). In DNA, the CDR3 is TGTGCCAGTAGTACCTCCTTTGGACTAGCGAAATATCTTTCCTACGAGCAGTACTTC. It is translated as CASSTSFGLAKYLSYEQYF. The whole variable domain, filled in from reference TRBV19 and TRBJ2-7, reads DGGITQSPKYLFRKEGQNVTLSCEQNLNHDAMYWYRQDPGQGLRLIYYSQIVNDFQKGDIAEGYSVSREKKESFPLTVTSAQKNPTAFYLCASSTSFGLAKYLSYEQYFGPGTRLTVT.

This clone has only one observation. The rearrangement links TRBV29-1 to TRBJ2-1; 9 bases are shared with TRBD1. The length of the CDR3 is 14 residues. The germline V gene has CDR1 SQVTM and CDR2 ANQGSEA. J was trimmed by 2 bases and V by 3 bases; bases with no gene match: 2. Here the CDR3 DNA reads TGCAGCGTTGAGTGGGACAGGGCCTACAATGAGCAGTTCTTC. Translating it yields CSVEWDRAYNEQFF.

This rearrangement joins TRBV2 to TRBJ1-2, with D unresolved. Looked up from germline, CDR1 is SNHLY and CDR2 is FYNNEI. Trimming pared 7 bases from V and 2 bases from J, leaving 14 bases between. This CDR3 region has 14 residues. The CDR3 nucleotides read TGTGCCAGCACCCTGCGGAAATCCAACTATGGCTACACCTTC. It is translated as CASTLRKSNYGYTF. The whole variable domain, filled in from reference TRBV2 and TRBJ1-2, reads EPEVTQTPSHQVTQMGQEVILRCVPISNHLYFYWYRQILGQKVEFLVSFYNNEISEKSEIFDDQFSVERPDGSNFTLKIRSTKLEDSAMYFCASTLRKSNYGYTFGSGTRLTVV.

This clone has more than one count but fewer than ten. V usage is TRBV19 and J usage is TRBJ2-5; 7 bases map to TRBD1. The V gene's germline CDR1 is LNHDA and CDR2 SQIVND (reference sequence). The CDR3 has 14 residues. With 4 bases clipped from V and 3 bases from J, the junction kept 5 bases outside the gene matches. CDR3 bases: TGTGCCAGTAGTACGTGGGACAGCGAAGAGACCCAGTACTTC. It yields the protein CASSTWDSEETQYF.

This rearrangement joins TRBV7-2 to TRBJ2-7; D not certain. Trimming shortened V by 5 bases and J by 3 bases, and 14 bases separated the two germline ends. Germline CDR1 reads SGHTA; CDR2 reads FQGNSA. The CDR3 is 14 amino acids. The CDR3 here is CASSPLSRNYEQYF. Here the CDR3 DNA reads TGTGCCAGCAGCCCCCTGAGCAGGAACTACGAGCAGTACTTC.

V usage is TRBV28 and J usage is TRBJ2-1; D perhaps matches TRBD2 (7 bases). V was trimmed by 6 bases and J by 13 bases, leaving 25 bases between them. The germline V gene has CDR1 MDHEN and CDR2 SYDVKM. This CDR3 is built from 15 residues. CDR3 loop: CASRGGGRNYPFQFF. The CDR3 DNA sequence: TGTGCCAGCAGGGGAGGGGGGCGGAATTATCCTTTTCAGTTCTTC.

The chain joins TRBV27 to TRBJ2-1; TRBD2 might be the D (6 bases). Looked up from germline, CDR1 is MNHEY and CDR2 is SMNVEV (reference sequence). There are 18 residues in the CDR3. Trimming stripped 5 bases from V and 7 bases from J, with 27 bases between. The DNA for the CDR3 is TGTGCCAGCAGTCCGTCGCGGGGAGTGCGGGAAAGGGGAAATGAGCAGTTCTTC. It specifies CASSPSRGVRERGNEQFF.

The chain recombines TRBV4-3 with TRBJ2-7, with 8 nucleotides matching TRBD2. Germline V gene lookup returns CDR1 LGHNA and CDR2 YSLEER. J gave up 2 bases and V 0 bases, and 18 bases lay outside the gene matches. CDR3 length: 20 residues. CDR3 region: CASSQEGGAELAGSPYEQYF. The CDR3 region has the DNA TGCGCCAGCAGCCAAGAAGGGGGGGCAGAGTTAGCGGGATCTCCCTACGAGCAGTACTTC.

The chain links TRBV6-4 to TRBJ2-6, with a tentative D call TRBD2 (6 bases). Germline V gene lookup returns CDR1 MRHNA and CDR2 SNTAGT. The CDR3 length is 19 residues. Trimming took 6 bases from V and 3 from J, leaving 24 bases between them. The CDR3 reads CASSPQGPPTGVGANVLTF. In nucleotides, the CDR3 is TGTGCCAGCAGCCCCCAAGGGCCACCCACGGGAGTTGGGGCCAACGTCCTGACTTTC.

The sample holds a few counts of this clone. V usage is TRBV5-4 and J usage is TRBJ2-3, with TRBD2 as a possible D gene (7 bases). Germline CDR1 reads SGHNT; CDR2 reads YYREEE (reference sequence). The CDR3 consists of 14 residues. The V end was cut by 3 bases, the J end by 4 bases, with 12 bases between. In nucleotides, the CDR3 is TGTGCCAGCAGCTGGACTAGGGGGGCAGATACGCAGTATTTT. This encodes CASSWTRGADTQYF.

The rearrangement uses TRBV7-2 and TRBJ1-4; 7 nucleotides align to TRBD1. V shed 9 bases and J 2 bases; nucleotides not matched to a gene: 3. Per germline, CDR1 SGHTA and CDR2 FQGNSA. CDR3 length: 13 amino acids. CDR3 nucleotides: TGTGCCAGTCGGGGACAGACTAATGAAAAACTGTTTTTT. It yields the protein CASRGQTNEKLFF.

J is TRBJ2-3 and V is TRBV7-2; D is perhaps TRBD2 (5 bases). The CDR3 has 15 amino acids. Germline CDR1 and CDR2: SGHTA and FQGNSA. With 4 bases removed from V and 0 bases from J, the gap between germline ends came to 11 bases. This CDR3 reads CASSSRAESTDTQYF. In DNA form, the CDR3 reads TGTGCCAGCAGCTCGAGAGCGGAGAGCACAGATACGCAGTATTTT.

The gene calls are TRBV27 and TRBJ1-1; 12 bases are a match to TRBD1. Germline CDR1 is MNHEY and CDR2 is SMNVEV (reference sequence). The CDR3 is 16 amino acids. J was trimmed by 0 bases and V by 6 bases; bases with no gene match: 5. Here the CDR3 reads CASSDGTGGMNTEAFF. The CDR3 DNA is TGTGCCAGCAGCGACGGGACAGGGGGCATGAACACTGAAGCTTTCTTT.

The CDR3 DNA sequence: TGTGCCAGCAGCCTTCGACGAGCGGGAGGTGGGAACATTCAGTACTTC. It is translated as CASSLRRAGGGNIQYF. This chain connects TRBV11-2 to TRBJ2-4, with 9 bases fitting TRBD2. From germline, CDR1 is SGHAT and CDR2 FQNNGV. The CDR3 is 16 residues long. Unmatched junction bases numbered 12, after V lost 5 bases and J lost 7 bases.

The rearrangement uses TRBV28 and TRBJ2-1, with 8 bases lining up with TRBD2. The CDR3 covers 14 residues. J was trimmed by 7 bases and V by 7 bases; bases with no gene match: 9. Germline V gene lookup returns CDR1 MDHEN and CDR2 SYDVKM. The CDR3 bases are TGTGCCAGCAACCGGACTAGCACCGGTAATGAGCAGTTCTTC. Translation: CASNRTSTGNEQFF.

The chain joins TRBV4-3 to TRBJ1-2, with D uncertain. CDR3 length equals 14 residues. Germline CDR1 LGHNA, CDR2 YSLEER. Trimming took off 0 bases at V and 3 bases at J, with 8 bases between the two ends. As DNA, the CDR3 is TGCGCCAGCAGCCAAGACCCACAGCACTATGGCTACACCTTC. Translation gives CASSQDPQHYGYTF.

This rearrangement joins TRBV2 to TRBJ2-2; TRBD2 might be the D (6 bases). Trimming pared 8 bases from V and 3 bases from J, leaving 13 bases between. The CDR3 spans 14 residues. Per the germline V gene, CDR1 is SNHLY and CDR2 is FYNNEI. CDR3: CASYRDLYTGELFF. In DNA, the CDR3 is TGTGCCAGCTACCGGGACTTGTACACCGGGGAGCTGTTTTTT. The variable domain in full, with the rest retrieved from reference TRBV2 and TRBJ2-2, is EPEVTQTPSHQVTQMGQEVILRCVPISNHLYFYWYRQILGQKVEFLVSFYNNEISEKSEIFDDQFSVERPDGSNFTLKIRSTKLEDSAMYFCASYRDLYTGELFFGEGSRLTVL.

The chain employs TRBV11-2 and TRBJ2-2, with D possibly matching TRBD1 (6 bases). CDR3 length: 16 amino acids. The ends were cut back, 5 bases at V and 6 bases at J, with 19 bases in the middle. Germline V lookup: CDR1 SGHAT, CDR2 FQNNGV. CDR3 DNA: TGTGCCAGCAGCCCTCTTGGGGGCAAGGTAGCCGGGGAGCTGTTTTTT. Translating it yields CASSPLGGKVAGELFF.

This rearrangement joins TRBV7-2 to TRBJ2-7; D may be TRBD2 (7 bases). V was trimmed by 5 bases and J by 5 bases, leaving 19 bases between them. Germline V gene sequence: CDR1 SGHTA, CDR2 FQGNSA. The CDR3 is made up of 15 amino acids. The CDR3 nucleotides are TGTGCCAGCAGCGAACATCGGACAGCGGGAAACGAGCAGTACTTC. It specifies CASSEHRTAGNEQYF.

The V and J genes are TRBV4-3 and TRBJ2-7; TRBD1 matches 11 bases. Germline loops: CDR1 LGHNA, CDR2 YSLEER. The length of the CDR3 is 16 residues. V gave up 0 bases and J gave up 6 bases; unmatched junction bases: 7. As DNA, the CDR3 is TGCGCCAGCAGCCAAGATCATCGGGACAGGGGGTCCGAGCAGTACTTC. Translating gives CASSQDHRDRGSEQYF.

The chain employs TRBV4-1 and TRBJ2-3, with a weak D call TRBD2 (5 bases). The CDR3 covers 17 residues. V lost 1 base, J lost 3 bases, and 17 bases lay in between. Looked up from germline, CDR1 is MGHRA and CDR2 is YSYEKL. CDR3 nucleotide sequence: TGCGCCAGCAGCCAAGTTAGAGGGAGTCGTGTGACAGATACGCAGTATTTT. Amino acids: CASSQVRGSRVTDTQYF.

This chain joins TRBV4-1 and TRBJ2-2; 7 bases line up with TRBD1. The CDR3 sequence is 14 residues long. Looked up from germline, CDR1 is MGHRA and CDR2 is YSYEKL. Trimming took 4 bases from V and 3 from J; bases not matched to a gene: 2. The CDR3 sequence: CASSLQGYTGELFF. The CDR3 DNA follows: TGCGCCAGCAGCCTACAGGGGTACACCGGGGAGCTGTTTTTT.

The J gene is TRBJ2-7, the V gene TRBV19; 10 nucleotides align to TRBD2. Trimming removed 5 bases from V and 4 bases from J; junction bases left unmatched: 14. The CDR3 runs 17 residues. In germline, CDR1 is LNHDA, CDR2 SQIVND (reference sequence). The CDR3 region has the DNA TGTGCCAGTAGTCCCCAAGGGAGCGGGAGGGCCACGTACGAGCAGTACTTC. It specifies CASSPQGSGRATYEQYF.

This clone was detected once. This sequence joins TRBV4-3 and TRBJ2-5; D remains unclear. Germline V gives CDR1 LGHNA, CDR2 YSLEER. V gave up 1 base and J gave up 1 base, with 10 bases separating them. The CDR3 spans 15 residues. In nucleotides, the CDR3 is TGCGCCAGCAGCCAAGGATTCTGGCCCCAAGAGACCCAGTACTTC. Translation: CASSQGFWPQETQYF.

J is TRBJ2-1 and V is TRBV2; maybe TRBD1 (5 bases). The CDR3 is made up of 18 amino acids. V gave up 8 bases and J gave up 0 bases, with 23 bases separating them. From germline, CDR1 is SNHLY and CDR2 FYNNEI. CDR3 residues: CASSRLRPGRGSYNEQFF. DNA of the CDR3: TGTGCCAGCTCTCGGTTACGGCCGGGTAGGGGCTCCTACAATGAGCAGTTCTTC.